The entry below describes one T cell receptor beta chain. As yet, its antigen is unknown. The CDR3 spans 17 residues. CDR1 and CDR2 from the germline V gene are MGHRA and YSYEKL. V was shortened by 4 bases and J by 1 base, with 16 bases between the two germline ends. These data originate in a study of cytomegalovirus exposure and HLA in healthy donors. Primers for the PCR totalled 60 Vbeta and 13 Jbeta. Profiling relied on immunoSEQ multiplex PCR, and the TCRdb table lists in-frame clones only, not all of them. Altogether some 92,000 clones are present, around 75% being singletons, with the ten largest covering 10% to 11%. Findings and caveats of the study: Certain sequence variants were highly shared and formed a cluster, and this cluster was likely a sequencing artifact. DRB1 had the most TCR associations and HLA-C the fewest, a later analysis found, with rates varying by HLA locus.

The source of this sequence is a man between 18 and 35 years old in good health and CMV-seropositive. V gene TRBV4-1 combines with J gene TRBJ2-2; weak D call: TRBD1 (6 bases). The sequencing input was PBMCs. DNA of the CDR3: TGCGCCAGCAGCCCGGAAACCGGGACAATGAACACCGGGGAGCTGTTTTTT. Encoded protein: CASSPETGTMNTGELFF.